Reported below is one T cell receptor (beta chain). Its specificity is not known. The investigators reverse transcribed all of the isolated RNA, so they sequenced expressed TCRB transcripts. TCRdb keeps only in-frame clones here, not all; method: immunoSEQ multiplex PCR. The repertoire holds 680,000 or so clones, over 10% seen once, with less than 0.025% in the top ten. This sample stems from a study of beta chain features in type 1 diabetes. Findings and limits, study-wide: Over-representation of high TCR-expressing cells was a possible consequence of cDNA sequencing. Shortening that was moderate but significant affected the TCRB CDR3s of Type 1 diabetes patients in all four CD4+ subsets.

One heparinised draw, averaging roughly 0.12 L, was taken per donor. The CDR3 has 15 amino acids. V gave up 4 bases and J gave up 3 bases, with 14 bases separating them. Germline V CDR1 and CDR2: KGHSH, LQKENI. The chain recombines TRBV18 with TRBJ2-3, with a weak D call TRBD1 (5 bases). The receptor comes from a man aged 18 to 29 with type 1 diabetes. The sample taken for sequencing was naive CD4+ T cells from blood. For the CDR3, the DNA is TGTGCCAGCTCACTTCACGAATCAGGGACAGATACGCAGTATTTT. This sequence encodes CASSLHESGTDTQYF.